This TCR beta chain is drawn from a study of cytomegalovirus exposure and HLA in healthy donors. A remark on this clone: The antigen is not known.

Study outcomes and limitations: Associated with cytomegalovirus, according to the listing, were some 150 TCR beta chains.

Primers for the PCR totalled 60 Vbeta and 13 Jbeta. Assay: immunoSEQ multiplex PCR; the TCRdb copy retains only in-frame clones and omits some. This specimen shows about 40,000 clones; the ten leading clones hold under 5%. V lost 7 bases, J lost 4 bases, and 16 bases lay in between. CDR1 is MNHEY, CDR2 SVGAGI, per germline. The CDR3 sequence is 14 residues long. The genes are TRBV6-5 and TRBJ1-1; unclear D gene. The sequenced material came from PBMCs. The receptor comes from a male donor in good health and CMV-seronegative. The CDR3 reads CASIPSVTSTEAFF. Here the CDR3 DNA reads TGTGCCAGCATCCCTAGCGTGACTTCCACTGAAGCTTTCTTT.